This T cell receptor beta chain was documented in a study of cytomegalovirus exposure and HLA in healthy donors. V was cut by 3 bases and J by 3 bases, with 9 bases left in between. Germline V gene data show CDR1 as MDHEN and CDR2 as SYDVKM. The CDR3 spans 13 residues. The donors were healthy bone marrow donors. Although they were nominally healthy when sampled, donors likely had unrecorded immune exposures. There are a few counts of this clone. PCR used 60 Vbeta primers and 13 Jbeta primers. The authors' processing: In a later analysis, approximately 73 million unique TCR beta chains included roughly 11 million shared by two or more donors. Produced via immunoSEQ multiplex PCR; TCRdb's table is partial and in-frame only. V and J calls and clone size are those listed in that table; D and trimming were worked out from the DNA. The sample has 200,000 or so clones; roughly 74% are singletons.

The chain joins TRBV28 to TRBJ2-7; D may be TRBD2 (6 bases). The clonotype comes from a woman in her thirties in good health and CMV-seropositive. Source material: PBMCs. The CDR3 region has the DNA TGTGCCAGCAGTTTCACGGGGGACTACGAGCAGTACTTC. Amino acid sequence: CASSFTGDYEQYF.